Listed below are T cell receptor beta chains from one sample, sequenced in a study of cytomegalovirus exposure and HLA in healthy donors. Libraries were prepared by immunoSEQ multiplex PCR; TCRdb keeps only in-frame clonotypes and omits some of them. The sample records approximately 140,000 clones, roughly 88% being singletons. The specimen was PBMCs. Every receptor here comes from a boy younger than 18 in good health and CMV-seronegative. Each CDR3 is given with its conserved first and last residue. A D gene is named only where the DNA matches it firmly. Size tells how often a clone was seen (once, few, many) or the class of an expanded clone, and some rows leave it out.

TRBJ2-7	TRBV6-1	TRBD1	few	CASSERGRQGGEQYF	TGTGCCAGCAGTGAACGTGGCCGACAGGGGGGGGAGCAGTACTTC
TRBJ1-1	TRBV7-9	TRBD1	.	CASSLSQDRNTEAFF	TGTGCCAGCAGCTTATCTCAGGACAGGAATACTGAAGCTTTCTTT
TRBJ1-3	TRBV15	TRBD1	.	CATSRGILGQGSGNTIYF	TGTGCCACCAGCAGAGGTATTCTCGGACAGGGATCTGGAAACACCATATATTTT
TRBJ1-1	TRBV11-2	.	.	CASSLDAATEAFF	TGTGCCAGCAGCTTAGATGCGGCCACTGAAGCTTTCTTT
TRBJ2-1	TRBV4-3	TRBD1	.	CASSRGQGSNEQFF	TGCGCCAGCAGCCGGGGACAGGGGTCCAATGAGCAGTTCTTC
TRBJ2-2	TRBV7-2	.	once	CASSFQVYTGELFF	TGTGCCAGCAGCTTTCAGGTTTACACCGGGGAGCTGTTTTTT
TRBJ2-2	TRBV6-6	TRBD2	once	CASSSGGTGELFF	TGTGCCAGCAGCTCGGGGGGCACCGGGGAGCTGTTTTTT
TRBJ2-3	TRBV19	.	.	CASSEFQGADTQYF	TGTGCCAGTAGCGAATTTCAGGGCGCAGATACGCAGTATTTT
TRBJ2-7	TRBV29-1	TRBD2	.	CSVGLAIEQYF	TGCAGCGTTGGACTAGCCATCGAGCAGTACTTC
TRBJ1-3	TRBV5-6	.	.	CASSLVRLRSSGNTIYF	TGTGCCAGCAGCTTGGTCCGCCTTAGAAGCTCTGGAAACACCATATATTTT
TRBJ2-1	TRBV5-1	TRBD2	.	CASSSSSGVAYNEQFF	TGCGCCAGCAGCTCCTCAAGCGGGGTCGCCTACAATGAGCAGTTCTTC
TRBJ2-3	TRBV2	TRBD1	.	CASSVGGPGADTQYF	TGTGCCAGCAGTGTAGGGGGCCCCGGAGCAGATACGCAGTATTTT
TRBJ1-6	TRBV7-2	.	.	CASSGQRDSPLHF	TGTGCCAGCAGCGGTCAGAGGGATTCACCCCTCCACTTT
TRBJ2-6	TRBV30	.	.	CAWSQGWAGANVLTF	TGTGCCTGGAGTCAGGGGTGGGCTGGGGCCAACGTCCTGACTTTC
TRBJ2-7	TRBV5-4	TRBD2	once	CASSPSGRIDEQYF	TGTGCCAGCAGCCCTAGCGGGAGGATAGACGAGCAGTACTTC
TRBJ1-5	TRBV7-9	.	few	CASSELSNQPQHF	TGTGCCAGCAGCGAGCTTAGCAATCAGCCCCAGCATTTT
TRBJ2-3	TRBV6-5	TRBD1	.	CASSNRGDTQYF	TGTGCCAGCAGTAACAGGGGAGATACGCAGTATTTT
TRBJ2-5	TRBV27	.	once	CASSFLSGSTETQYF	TGTGCCAGCAGTTTCCTGTCGGGGAGTACGGAGACCCAGTACTTC
TRBJ1-3	TRBV5-6	.	.	CASSLDGEQGSGNTIYF	TGTGCCAGCAGCTTGGATGGGGAACAGGGCTCTGGAAACACCATATATTTT
TRBJ1-1	TRBV7-2	TRBD1	.	CASSPRTGGSTEAFF	TGTGCCAGCAGCCCGCGGACAGGGGGAAGTACTGAAGCTTTCTTT
TRBJ2-7	TRBV7-9	TRBD2	.	CASSSATSGRAEQYF	TGTGCCAGCAGCTCTGCAACTAGCGGGAGGGCCGAGCAGTACTTC
TRBJ1-1	TRBV27	TRBD1	.	CASSPPDRGLNTEAFF	TGTGCCAGCAGTCCCCCCGACAGGGGGCTAAACACTGAAGCTTTCTTT
TRBJ1-5	TRBV12-5	.	.	CASGLGLGSSNQPQHF	TGTGCTAGTGGTTTGGGGTTAGGGAGTAGCAATCAGCCCCAGCATTTT
TRBJ2-7	TRBV27	TRBD2	.	CASSLSTSGRHYEQYF	TGTGCCAGCAGTTTATCGACTAGCGGGAGACACTACGAGCAGTACTTC
TRBJ2-1	TRBV20-1	.	.	CSARVEGEQFF	TGCAGTGCTAGAGTGGAGGGAGAGCAGTTCTTC
TRBJ2-2	TRBV7-9	TRBD1	.	CASSLGQGIGELFF	TGTGCCAGCAGCCTGGGACAGGGGATCGGGGAGCTGTTTTTT
TRBJ2-5	TRBV4-2	TRBD1	.	CASSQDGATGVGLETQYF	TGTGCCAGCAGCCAAGATGGGGCCACAGGGGTAGGTTTAGAGACCCAGTACTTC
TRBJ2-7	TRBV5-1	TRBD2	.	CASSLAGGKGEQYF	TGCGCCAGCAGCTTGGCGGGAGGCAAGGGCGAGCAGTACTTC
TRBJ2-1	TRBV18	.	.	CASSLGSYNEQFF	TGTGCCAGCTCACTCGGGTCGTACAATGAGCAGTTCTTC
TRBJ2-2	TRBV7-3	TRBD1	.	CASSQQGHGELFF	TGTGCCAGCAGCCAACAGGGGCACGGGGAGCTGTTTTTT
TRBJ1-3	TRBV5-1	TRBD1	.	CASSLETGQGENTIYF	TGCGCCAGCAGCTTGGAGACGGGACAGGGTGAAAACACCATATATTTT
TRBJ1-5	TRBV19	TRBD1	.	CASSIGSGGAGNQPQHF	TGTGCCAGTAGTATTGGGTCAGGGGGCGCGGGCAATCAGCCCCAGCATTTT
TRBJ2-3	TRBV7-3	TRBD1	.	CASSSKPDRVRADTQYF	TGTGCCAGCAGCTCAAAACCCGACAGGGTGAGGGCAGATACGCAGTATTTT
TRBJ2-3	TRBV28	TRBD1	.	CASSLTGTGPNTQYF	TGTGCCAGCAGTTTGACCGGGACAGGGCCAAATACGCAGTATTTT
TRBJ2-7	TRBV5-8	.	.	CASSFRGVEQYF	TGTGCCAGCAGCTTCCGCGGGGTCGAGCAGTACTTC
TRBJ2-3	TRBV4-1	TRBD2	.	CASSLQEGTSGGALDTQYF	TGCGCCAGCAGCCTTCAAGAAGGGACTAGCGGGGGGGCTTTAGATACGCAGTATTTT
TRBJ1-4	TRBV19	TRBD1	.	CASQDRAGEKLFF	TGTGCCAGTCAGGACAGGGCCGGGGAAAAACTGTTTTTT
TRBJ2-7	TRBV2	TRBD1	.	CANVKQGARYEQYF	TGTGCCAATGTCAAACAGGGGGCTAGGTACGAGCAGTACTTC
TRBJ2-7	TRBV5-4	.	.	CASSSDGNYEQYF	TGTGCCAGCAGCTCGGACGGGAATTACGAGCAGTACTTC
TRBJ2-2	TRBV18	.	.	CASSPGLNTGELFF	TGTGCCAGCTCACCGGGGCTGAACACCGGGGAGCTGTTTTTT
TRBJ2-1	TRBV6-6	.	.	CASSYLNRQNEQFF	TGTGCCAGCAGTTACTTAAACAGGCAAAATGAGCAGTTCTTC
TRBJ1-4	TRBV7-9	TRBD1	.	CASSATGGANEKLFF	TGTGCCAGCAGCGCGACAGGGGGAGCTAATGAAAAACTGTTTTTT
TRBJ1-4	TRBV29-1	.	.	CSAARGGVTNEKLFF	TGCAGCGCCGCTAGAGGTGGTGTCACTAATGAAAAACTGTTTTTT
TRBJ1-3	TRBV7-3	.	few	CASSSGPGNTIYF	TGTGCCAGCAGCTCAGGGCCCGGAAACACCATATATTTT
TRBJ2-2	TRBV27	TRBD2	.	CASSLLLAGGTGELFF	TGTGCCAGCAGTTTATTACTAGCGGGGGGAACCGGGGAGCTGTTTTTT
TRBJ2-1	TRBV19	TRBD2	once	CASMALAGYNEQFF	TGTGCCAGTATGGCTCTAGCGGGATACAATGAGCAGTTCTTC
TRBJ2-7	TRBV4-1	TRBD2	.	CASSPSGVREQYF	TGCGCCAGCAGCCCAAGCGGGGTGAGGGAGCAGTACTTC
TRBJ1-2	TRBV14	.	.	CASSFQGSRGYTF	TGTGCCAGCAGCTTTCAGGGTTCTCGCGGCTACACCTTC
TRBJ2-1	TRBV16	.	once	CASSQSEGLSSYNEQFF	TGTGCCAGCAGCCAATCGGAGGGGCTAAGCTCCTACAATGAGCAGTTCTTC
TRBJ2-7	TRBV6-5	TRBD2	few	CASSYSRLAREQYF	TGTGCCAGCAGTTACTCGAGACTAGCTCGCGAGCAGTACTTC
TRBJ2-7	TRBV5-4	TRBD2	.	CASSFYGGAYEQYF	TGTGCCAGCAGCTTTTATGGGGGGGCCTACGAGCAGTACTTC
TRBJ2-2	TRBV9	.	.	CASSVLGQNTGELFF	TGTGCCAGCAGCGTATTGGGACAGAACACCGGGGAGCTGTTTTTT
TRBJ2-3	TRBV7-9	.	.	CASSFTPPPPDTQYF	TGTGCCAGCAGCTTCACACCTCCCCCTCCCGATACGCAGTATTTT
TRBJ2-7	TRBV10-3	.	.	CAISEGMTGSYEQYF	TGTGCCATCAGTGAGGGAATGACAGGATCCTACGAGCAGTACTTC
TRBJ1-3	TRBV15	.	.	CATSRDPGSGNTIYF	TGTGCCACCAGCAGAGATCCGGGTTCTGGAAACACCATATATTTT
TRBJ2-7	TRBV18	.	.	CASLQGTFSYEQYF	TGTGCCAGCTTACAGGGAACCTTCAGCTACGAGCAGTACTTC